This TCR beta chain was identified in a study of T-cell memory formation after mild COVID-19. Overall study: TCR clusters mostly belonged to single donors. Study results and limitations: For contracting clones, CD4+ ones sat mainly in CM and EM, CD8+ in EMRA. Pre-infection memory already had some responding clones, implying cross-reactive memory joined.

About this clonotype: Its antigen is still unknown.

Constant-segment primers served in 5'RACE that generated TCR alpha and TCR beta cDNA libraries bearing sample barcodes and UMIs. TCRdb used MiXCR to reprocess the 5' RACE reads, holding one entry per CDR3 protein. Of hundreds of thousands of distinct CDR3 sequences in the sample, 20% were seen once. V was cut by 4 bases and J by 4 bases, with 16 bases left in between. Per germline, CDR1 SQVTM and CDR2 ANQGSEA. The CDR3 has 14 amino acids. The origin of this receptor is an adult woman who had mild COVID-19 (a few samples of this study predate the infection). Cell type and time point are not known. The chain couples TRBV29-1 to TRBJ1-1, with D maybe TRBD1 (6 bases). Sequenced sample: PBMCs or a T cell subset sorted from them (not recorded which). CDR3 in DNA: TGCAGCGTTGGAGTCTTGGCAGGGGCCACTGAAGCTTTCTTT. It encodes CSVGVLAGATEAFF.